This T cell receptor beta chain was obtained from a study of cytomegalovirus exposure and HLA in healthy donors. Study-wide background: There were approximately 81 million unique TCRs (from HLA-typed donors) in an early data release.

The CDR3 consists of 15 residues. Trimming at V came to 5 bases and at J to 3 bases, leaving 6 bases not matched to a gene. The germline CDR1 and CDR2 sequences are SEHNR and FQNEAQ (reference sequence). The PCR employed 60 Vbeta primers together with 13 Jbeta primers. Assay: immunoSEQ multiplex PCR; the TCRdb copy retains only in-frame clones and omits some. The sample totals about 35,000 clones. J is TRBJ2-5 and V is TRBV7-9, with 10 bases lining up with TRBD1. Sequencing was done on a sample of PBMCs. The TCR comes from a woman in her 40s in good health and CMV-seropositive. CDR3 loop: CASSGQTGGKETQYF. CDR3 coding DNA: TGTGCCAGCAGCGGACAGACAGGGGGCAAAGAGACCCAGTACTTC.